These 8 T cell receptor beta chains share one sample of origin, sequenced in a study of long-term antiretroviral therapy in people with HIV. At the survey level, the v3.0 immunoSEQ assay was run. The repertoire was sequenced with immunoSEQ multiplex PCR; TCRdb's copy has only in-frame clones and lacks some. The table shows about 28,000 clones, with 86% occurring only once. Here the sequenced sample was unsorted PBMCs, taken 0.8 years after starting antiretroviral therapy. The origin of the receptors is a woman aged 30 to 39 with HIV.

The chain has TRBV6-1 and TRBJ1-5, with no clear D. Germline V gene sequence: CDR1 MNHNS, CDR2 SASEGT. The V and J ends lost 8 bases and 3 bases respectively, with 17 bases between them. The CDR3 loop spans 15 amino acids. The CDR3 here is CASSPTEDYNQPQHF. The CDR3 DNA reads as TGTGCCAGCTCACCAACTGAGGATTACAATCAGCCCCAGCATTTT.

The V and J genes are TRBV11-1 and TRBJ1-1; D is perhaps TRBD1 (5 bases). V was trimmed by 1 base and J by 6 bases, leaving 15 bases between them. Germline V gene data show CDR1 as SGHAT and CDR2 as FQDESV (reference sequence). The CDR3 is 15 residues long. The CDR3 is CASSLEEPTDAEAFF. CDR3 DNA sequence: TGTGCCAGCAGCTTAGAGGAACCGACAGACGCTGAAGCTTTCTTT.

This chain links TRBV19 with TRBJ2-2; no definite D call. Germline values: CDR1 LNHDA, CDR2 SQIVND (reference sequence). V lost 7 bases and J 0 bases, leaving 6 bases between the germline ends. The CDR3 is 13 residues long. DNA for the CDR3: TGTGCCAGTAACGACCCGAACACCGGGGAGCTGTTTTTT. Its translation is CASNDPNTGELFF.

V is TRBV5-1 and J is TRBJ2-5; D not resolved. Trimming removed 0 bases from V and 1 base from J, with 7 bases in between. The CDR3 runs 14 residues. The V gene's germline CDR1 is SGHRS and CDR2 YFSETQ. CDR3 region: CASSLVGGQETQYF. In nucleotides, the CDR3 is TGCGCCAGCAGCTTGGTCGGCGGCCAAGAGACCCAGTACTTC.

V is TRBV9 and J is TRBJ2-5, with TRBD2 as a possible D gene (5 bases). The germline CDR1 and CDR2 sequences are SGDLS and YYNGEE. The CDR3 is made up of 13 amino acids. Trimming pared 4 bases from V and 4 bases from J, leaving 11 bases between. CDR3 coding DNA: TGTGCCAGCAGCCCTGACTATCGAGAGACCCAGTACTTC. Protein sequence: CASSPDYRETQYF.

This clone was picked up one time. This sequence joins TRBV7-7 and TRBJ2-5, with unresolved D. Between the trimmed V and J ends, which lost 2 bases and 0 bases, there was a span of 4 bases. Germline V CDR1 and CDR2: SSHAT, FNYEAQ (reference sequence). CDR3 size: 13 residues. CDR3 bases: TGTGCCAGCAGCTTATCGCACCAAGAGACCCAGTACTTC. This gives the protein CASSLSHQETQYF.

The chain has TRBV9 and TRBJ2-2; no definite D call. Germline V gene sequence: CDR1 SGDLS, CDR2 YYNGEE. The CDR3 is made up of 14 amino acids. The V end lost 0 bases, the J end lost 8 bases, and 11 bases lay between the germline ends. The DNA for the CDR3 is TGTGCCAGCAGCGTAGTGGGCCCCGGGGGGGAGCTGTTTTTT. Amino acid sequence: CASSVVGPGGELFF.

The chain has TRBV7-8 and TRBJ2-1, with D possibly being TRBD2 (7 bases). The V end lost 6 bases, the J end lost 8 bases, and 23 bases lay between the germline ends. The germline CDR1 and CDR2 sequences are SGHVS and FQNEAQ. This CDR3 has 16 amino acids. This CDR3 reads CASSYPLGGLGDEQFF. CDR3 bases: TGTGCCAGCAGTTACCCCTTGGGGGGGCTCGGGGATGAGCAGTTCTTC.